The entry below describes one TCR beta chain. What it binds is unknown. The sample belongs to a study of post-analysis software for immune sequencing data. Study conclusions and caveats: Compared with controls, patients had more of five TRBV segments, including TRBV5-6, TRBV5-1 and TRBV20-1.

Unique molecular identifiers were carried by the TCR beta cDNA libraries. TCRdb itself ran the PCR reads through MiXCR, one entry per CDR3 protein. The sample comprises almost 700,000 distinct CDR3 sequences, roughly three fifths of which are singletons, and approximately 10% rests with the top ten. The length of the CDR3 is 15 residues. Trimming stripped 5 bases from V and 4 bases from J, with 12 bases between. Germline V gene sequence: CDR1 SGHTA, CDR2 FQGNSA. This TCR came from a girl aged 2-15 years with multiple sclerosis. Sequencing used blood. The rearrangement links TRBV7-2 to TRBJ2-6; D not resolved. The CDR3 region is CASSPHRNGANVLTF. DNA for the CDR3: TGTGCCAGCAGCCCCCACCGAAACGGGGCCAACGTCCTGACTTTC. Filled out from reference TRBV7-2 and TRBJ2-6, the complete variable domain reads GAGVSQSPSNKVTEKGKDVELRCDPISGHTALYWYRQSLGQGLEFLIYFQGNSAPDKSGLPSDRFSAERTGGSVSTLTIQRTQQEDSAVYLCASSPHRNGANVLTFGAGSRLTVL.